A selection of T cell receptor beta chains follows, all from one sample in a study of cytomegalovirus exposure and HLA in healthy donors. Profiling relied on immunoSEQ multiplex PCR, and the TCRdb table lists in-frame clones only, not all of them. The table has 260,000 or so clones, around nine tenths seen once. The sample consisted of PBMCs. These receptors were collected from a man aged 18 to 30 in good health and CMV-seronegative. The CDR3 runs from the conserved cysteine through the conserved F or W. The D gene is left open where the match is weak. Size is omitted from some rows. Given values are once, few, many or a class for expanded clones.

clone_size: NA
d_call: NA
v_call: TRBV28
j_call: TRBJ2-5
cdr3_nt: TGTGCCAGCAGTTTACCGGGTGGGGAGACCCAGTACTTC
cdr3_aa: CASSLPGGETQYF

clone_size: few
d_call: NA
v_call: TRBV28
j_call: TRBJ2-7
cdr3_nt: TGTGCCGGCTCCGGGACACCGCGCTACGAGCAGTACTTC
cdr3_aa: CAGSGTPRYEQYF

clone_size: NA
d_call: NA
v_call: TRBV7-2
j_call: TRBJ1-1
cdr3_nt: TGTGCCAGCAGCTTAGAACCGGACATATCGAACACTGAAGCTTTCTTT
cdr3_aa: CASSLEPDISNTEAFF

clone_size: once
d_call: NA
v_call: TRBV7-9
j_call: TRBJ2-7
cdr3_nt: TGTGCCAGCAGCTTAGCCCCAGGGGGGCGCGAGCAGTACTTC
cdr3_aa: CASSLAPGGREQYF

clone_size: NA
d_call: TRBD1
v_call: TRBV19
j_call: TRBJ2-7
cdr3_nt: TGTGCCAGTAGTATGGGGACAGGGGTCCTCTACGAGCAGTACTTC
cdr3_aa: CASSMGTGVLYEQYF

clone_size: NA
d_call: NA
v_call: TRBV6-5
j_call: TRBJ1-5
cdr3_nt: TGTGCCAGCAGCTACAGACAGCAGAGCAATCAGCCCCAGCATTTT
cdr3_aa: CASSYRQQSNQPQHF

clone_size: NA
d_call: TRBD2
v_call: TRBV2
j_call: TRBJ2-2
cdr3_nt: TGTGCCAGCAGCACGCCCTCTATCCCGCGGGAGGATAGCACCGGGGAGCTGTTTTTT
cdr3_aa: CASSTPSIPREDSTGELFF

clone_size: NA
d_call: TRBD1
v_call: TRBV27
j_call: TRBJ2-5
cdr3_nt: TGTGCCAGCAGTCCGAGGGGGCCTCAAGAGACCCAGTACTTC
cdr3_aa: CASSPRGPQETQYF

clone_size: NA
d_call: NA
v_call: TRBV7-9
j_call: TRBJ2-7
cdr3_nt: TGTGCCAGCAGCTTCGGAGGGTTCATCGACGAGCAGTACTTC
cdr3_aa: CASSFGGFIDEQYF

clone_size: NA
d_call: TRBD2
v_call: TRBV7-2
j_call: TRBJ2-3
cdr3_nt: TGTGCCAGCAGCTCGAGACTAGCGGGGGATGATACGCAGTATTTT
cdr3_aa: CASSSRLAGDDTQYF

clone_size: NA
d_call: NA
v_call: TRBV10-1
j_call: TRBJ1-1
cdr3_nt: TGCGCCAGCAGTAATCCGGGTTTTGAAGCTTTCTTT
cdr3_aa: CASSNPGFEAFF

clone_size: NA
d_call: NA
v_call: TRBV18
j_call: TRBJ1-1
cdr3_nt: TGTGCCAGCTCATTGGACAGCTCTGGGAACACTGAAGCTTTCTTT
cdr3_aa: CASSLDSSGNTEAFF

clone_size: NA
d_call: NA
v_call: TRBV11-1
j_call: TRBJ2-1
cdr3_nt: TGTGCCAGCAGCGGACGACAGGTCGAGCTACCCTCGGGTGAGCAGTTCTTC
cdr3_aa: CASSGRQVELPSGEQFF

clone_size: NA
d_call: NA
v_call: TRBV5-8
j_call: TRBJ2-2
cdr3_nt: TGTGCCAGCAGCGTCAGGGGAGGGGACACCGGGGAGCTGTTTTTT
cdr3_aa: CASSVRGGDTGELFF

clone_size: few
d_call: NA
v_call: TRBV29-1
j_call: TRBJ1-5
cdr3_nt: TGCAGCGTTGGTGGGAGGAACAATCAGCCCCAGCATTTT
cdr3_aa: CSVGGRNNQPQHF

clone_size: NA
d_call: NA
v_call: TRBV7-2
j_call: TRBJ1-6
cdr3_nt: TGTGCCAGCAGCTTAGTGGGGGCAGGGCGACGAACCTCACCCCTCCACTTT
cdr3_aa: CASSLVGAGRRTSPLHF

clone_size: NA
d_call: TRBD2
v_call: TRBV7-7
j_call: TRBJ2-3
cdr3_nt: TGTGCCAGCAGCCCGGGACTAGCGGGAGATACGCAGTATTTT
cdr3_aa: CASSPGLAGDTQYF

clone_size: NA
d_call: TRBD1
v_call: TRBV4-3
j_call: TRBJ1-6
cdr3_nt: TGCGCCAGCAGCCAAGATAGGGTAGGGCAGGGGGCGCTATCACCCCTCCACTTT
cdr3_aa: CASSQDRVGQGALSPLHF

clone_size: NA
d_call: TRBD1
v_call: TRBV2
j_call: TRBJ1-6
cdr3_nt: TGTGCCAGCAGGACGACAGGGAGTAGCGATTCACCCCTCCACTTT
cdr3_aa: CASRTTGSSDSPLHF

clone_size: NA
d_call: TRBD1
v_call: TRBV4-1
j_call: TRBJ1-4
cdr3_nt: TGCGCCAGCAGCCAAGGGACAGGGGCCGGTGAAAAACTGTTTTTT
cdr3_aa: CASSQGTGAGEKLFF

clone_size: NA
d_call: NA
v_call: TRBV4-3
j_call: TRBJ1-2
cdr3_nt: TGCGCCAGCAGCCTTAGGTCCTCTCCAGCGGCGGGCTACACCTTC
cdr3_aa: CASSLRSSPAAGYTF

clone_size: NA
d_call: TRBD1
v_call: TRBV28
j_call: TRBJ1-2
cdr3_nt: TGTGCCAGCAGTCTCAAGACAGGGGGACGAGGCTACACCTTC
cdr3_aa: CASSLKTGGRGYTF

clone_size: NA
d_call: TRBD2
v_call: TRBV11-2
j_call: TRBJ2-7
cdr3_nt: TGTGCCAGCAGCTCGTACACTAGCGGGCTCTCCTACGAGCAGTACTTC
cdr3_aa: CASSSYTSGLSYEQYF